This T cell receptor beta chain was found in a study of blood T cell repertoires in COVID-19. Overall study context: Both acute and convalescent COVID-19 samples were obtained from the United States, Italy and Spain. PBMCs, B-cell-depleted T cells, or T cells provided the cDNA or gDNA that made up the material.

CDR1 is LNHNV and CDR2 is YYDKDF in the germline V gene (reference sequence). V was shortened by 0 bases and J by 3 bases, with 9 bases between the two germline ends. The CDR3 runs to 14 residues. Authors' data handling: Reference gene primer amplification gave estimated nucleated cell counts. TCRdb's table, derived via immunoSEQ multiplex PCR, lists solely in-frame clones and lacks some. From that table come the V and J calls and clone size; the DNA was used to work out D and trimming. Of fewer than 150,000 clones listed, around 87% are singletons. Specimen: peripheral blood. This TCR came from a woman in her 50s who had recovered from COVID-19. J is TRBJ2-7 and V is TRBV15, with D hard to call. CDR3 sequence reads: CATSREFIGYEQYF. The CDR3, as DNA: TGTGCCACCAGCAGAGAGTTTATCGGCTACGAGCAGTACTTC. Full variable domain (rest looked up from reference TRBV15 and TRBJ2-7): DAMVIQNPRYQVTQFGKPVTLSCSQTLNHNVMYWYQQKSSQAPKLLFHYYDKDFNNEADTPDNFQSRRPNTSFCFLDIRSPGLGDTAMYLCATSREFIGYEQYFGPGTRLTVT.